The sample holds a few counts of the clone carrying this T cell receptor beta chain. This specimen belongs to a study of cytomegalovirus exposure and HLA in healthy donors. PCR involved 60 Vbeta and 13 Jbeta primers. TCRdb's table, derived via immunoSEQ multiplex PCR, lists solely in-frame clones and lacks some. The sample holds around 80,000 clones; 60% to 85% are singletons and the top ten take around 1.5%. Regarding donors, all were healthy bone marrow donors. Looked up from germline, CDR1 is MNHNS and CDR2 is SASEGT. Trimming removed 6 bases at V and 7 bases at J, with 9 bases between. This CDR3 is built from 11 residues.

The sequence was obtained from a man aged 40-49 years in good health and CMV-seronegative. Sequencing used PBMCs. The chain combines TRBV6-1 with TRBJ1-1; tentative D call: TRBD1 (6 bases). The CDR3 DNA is TGTGCCAGCAGCAGAGGGGGTGAAGCTTTCTTT. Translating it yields CASSRGGEAFF.